The sequence of this T cell receptor beta chain was determined in a study of CD8+ T cells in alopecia areata. This clone was recorded a few times. There are 13 residues in the CDR3. Germline CDR1 reads SGHRS; CDR2 reads YFSETQ. V gave up 2 bases and J gave up 8 bases, with 10 bases separating them. Following RNA extraction, reverse transcription yielded cDNA that acted as the sequencing template. The method was immunoSEQ multiplex PCR; TCRdb's version includes in-frame clones alone and lacks a portion of them. In the table there are about 130,000 clones, approximately 49% of which are singletons. This TCR was sampled from a human donor with alopecia areata. Source: CD8+ T cells sorted from blood, taken at week 0. The chain couples TRBV5-1 to TRBJ1-4; tentative D call: TRBD1 (5 bases). In DNA, the CDR3 is TGCGCCAGCAGCTTTCAGGGAGGCGAAAAACTGTTTTTT. Translating it yields CASSFQGGEKLFF.